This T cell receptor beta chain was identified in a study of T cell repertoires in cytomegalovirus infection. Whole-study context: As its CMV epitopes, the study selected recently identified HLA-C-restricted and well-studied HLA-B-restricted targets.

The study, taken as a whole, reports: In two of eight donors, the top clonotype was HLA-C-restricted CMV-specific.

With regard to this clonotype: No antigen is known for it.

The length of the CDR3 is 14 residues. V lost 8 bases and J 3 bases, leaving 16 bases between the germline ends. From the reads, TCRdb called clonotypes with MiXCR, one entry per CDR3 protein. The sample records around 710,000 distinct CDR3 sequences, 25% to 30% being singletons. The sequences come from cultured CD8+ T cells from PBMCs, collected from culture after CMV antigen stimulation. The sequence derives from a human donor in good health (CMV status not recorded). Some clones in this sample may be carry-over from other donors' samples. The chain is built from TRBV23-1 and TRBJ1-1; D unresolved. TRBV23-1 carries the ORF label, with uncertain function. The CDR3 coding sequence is TGCGCCAGCCCCCAGGATCCACGGGACACTGAAGCTTTCTTT. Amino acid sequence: CASPQDPRDTEAFF.